This T cell receptor (beta chain) is drawn from a study of shared clonotypes between healthy human individuals. Study results and limitations: Estimated richness was generally greater in naive than memory subsets. Naive CD4 clonotypes overlapped across a handful of donors at approximately 5%. Non-shared clonotypes showed lower generation probabilities than clonotypes common to all four donors.

Points on this clone: The antigen remains undetermined.

For every subset, genomic DNA was evenly distributed across several immunoSEQ plates. Assay used: immunoSEQ multiplex PCR; TCRdb lists only in-frame clones, some missing. The profile covers some 660,000 clones, with roughly 72% appearing a single time and roughly 2% taken by the ten largest. V was shortened by 6 bases and J by 4 bases, with 15 bases between the two germline ends. This CDR3 has 14 amino acids. Germline-derived CDR1 and CDR2 are MNHEY and SMNVEV (reference sequence). The V and J genes are TRBV27 and TRBJ1-2; no reliable D call. Input material: memory CD4+ T cells sorted from blood. Documented subset: CD45RA-negative fraction. The origin of this receptor is a woman aged 25 to 39 in good health. The CDR3 here is CASRISSGAYGYTF. CDR3 DNA: TGTGCCAGCAGGATTAGCAGTGGAGCCTATGGCTACACCTTC.